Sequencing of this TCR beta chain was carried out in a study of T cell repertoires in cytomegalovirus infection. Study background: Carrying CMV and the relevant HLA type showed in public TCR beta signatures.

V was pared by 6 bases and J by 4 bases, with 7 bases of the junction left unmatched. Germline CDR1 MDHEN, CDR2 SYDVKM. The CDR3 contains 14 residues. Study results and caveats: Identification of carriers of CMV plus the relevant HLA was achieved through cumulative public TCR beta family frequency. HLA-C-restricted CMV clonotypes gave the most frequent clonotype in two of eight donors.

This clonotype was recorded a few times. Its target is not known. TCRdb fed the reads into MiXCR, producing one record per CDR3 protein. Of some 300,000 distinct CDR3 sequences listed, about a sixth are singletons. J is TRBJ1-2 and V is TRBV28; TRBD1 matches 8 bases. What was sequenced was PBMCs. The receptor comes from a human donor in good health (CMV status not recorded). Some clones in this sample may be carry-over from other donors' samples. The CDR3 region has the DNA TGTGCCAGCAGCATGGGACAGGCGATCTATGGCTACACCTTC. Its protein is CASSMGQAIYGYTF.